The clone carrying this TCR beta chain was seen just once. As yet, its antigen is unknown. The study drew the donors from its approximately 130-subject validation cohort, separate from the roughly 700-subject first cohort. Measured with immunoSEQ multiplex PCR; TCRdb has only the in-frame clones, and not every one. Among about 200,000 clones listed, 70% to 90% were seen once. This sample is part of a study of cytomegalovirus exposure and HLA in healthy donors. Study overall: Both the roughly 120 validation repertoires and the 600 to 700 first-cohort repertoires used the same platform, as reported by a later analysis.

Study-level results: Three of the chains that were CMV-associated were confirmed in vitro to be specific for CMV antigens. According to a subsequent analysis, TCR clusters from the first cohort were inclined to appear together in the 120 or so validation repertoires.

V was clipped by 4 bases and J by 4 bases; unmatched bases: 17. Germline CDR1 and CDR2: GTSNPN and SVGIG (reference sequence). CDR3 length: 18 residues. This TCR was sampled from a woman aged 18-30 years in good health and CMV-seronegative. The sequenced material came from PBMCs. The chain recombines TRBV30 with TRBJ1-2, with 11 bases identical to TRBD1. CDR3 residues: CAWTVKGRGQGVAYGYTF. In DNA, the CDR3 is TGTGCCTGGACCGTGAAGGGTCGGGGACAGGGGGTAGCCTATGGCTACACCTTC.